The clone carrying this T cell receptor (beta chain) was recorded a few times. Its matching antigen is unknown. The sample providers were healthy Caucasian people from Russia, aged about 6 to 95. Per the germline V gene, CDR1 is LGHNA and CDR2 is YSLEER. V dropped 0 bases and J dropped 5 bases, with 13 bases sitting between them. The CDR3 extends over 15 amino acids. This sample was included in a study of blood T cells in healthy people across ages. Study findings and constraints: Both naive CD4+ cell counts and diversity were greater in long-lived donors than in aged donors. Samples with more naive T cells showed higher observed beta diversity. Because sorting was not performed, PBMCs prevented conclusive naive versus antigen-experienced comparison.

A sample-barcoded 5' primer and a J-beta primer mix were used in a second PCR of roughly 7 to 11 cycles. TCRdb reanalysed the 5' RACE reads using MiXCR and keeps one entry per CDR3 protein. The data show fewer than 900,000 distinct CDR3 sequences, with under 40% seen just once and approximately 13% held by the top ten. J is TRBJ1-2 and V is TRBV4-3; D is undetermined. Input material: blood. The sequence came from a man in his late teens or twenties in good health. CDR3 protein: CASSQDWITGYGYTF. CDR3 nucleotides: TGCGCCAGCAGCCAAGATTGGATAACGGGTTATGGCTACACCTTC.